The 4 T cell receptor beta chains presented below share a single source sample, sequenced in a study of blood T cell repertoires in COVID-19. This table comes from immunoSEQ multiplex PCR, and its TCRdb copy is limited to in-frame clones, with some not included. Of about 59,000 clones in the sample, around 79% were seen once. The sample consisted of peripheral blood. These receptors all stem from a human donor in a cohort sampled during active COVID-19.

V and J are TRBV28 and TRBJ2-2; D might be TRBD1 (5 bases). Trimming removed 6 bases from V and 1 base from J, with 18 bases in between. Germline lookup yields CDR1 MDHEN and CDR2 SYDVKM. This CDR3 has 17 amino acids. The CDR3 protein is CASSPTGSELNTGELFF. The CDR3 DNA reads TGTGCCAGCAGCCCCACAGGAAGCGAACTGAACACCGGGGAGCTGTTTTTT.

The CDR3 loop reads CASSQARRQGSNEKLFF. The CDR3 DNA reads as TGCGCCAGCAGCCAAGCCCGCAGACAGGGATCTAATGAAAAACTGTTTTTT. The V call is TRBV4-3, the J call TRBJ1-4, with TRBD1 matching 7 bases. Trimming cost V 1 base and J 3 bases; bases outside gene matches: 8. CDR1 is LGHNA, CDR2 YSLEER, per germline. The CDR3 is 17 residues long.

This chain links TRBV28 with TRBJ2-2, with 7 nucleotides matching TRBD1. In germline, CDR1 is MDHEN, CDR2 SYDVKM. V shed 6 bases and J 9 bases; nucleotides not matched to a gene: 7. CDR3 size: 13 residues. The CDR3 nucleotides read TGTGCCAGCAGGCAGACAGGGATGCGGGAGCTGTTTTTT. Translated, it gives CASRQTGMRELFF.

The chain joins TRBV28 to TRBJ1-2; D might be TRBD1 (6 bases). Germline V gene sequence: CDR1 MDHEN, CDR2 SYDVKM. The CDR3 covers 15 residues. V was cut by 4 bases and J by 8 bases, with 20 bases left in between. CDR3 coding DNA: TGTGCCAGCAGTTCCACCACAACAGGGAAGGGCGGCTACACCTTC. Protein sequence: CASSSTTTGKGGYTF.